This note documents a single TCR beta chain sequence. This sample is drawn from a study of T cell responses to AZD1222 COVID-19 vaccine. From germline, CDR1 is MNHEY and CDR2 SVGEGT. The CDR3 runs to 14 residues. V was pared by 8 bases and J by 0 bases, with 13 bases between. Libraries were prepared by immunoSEQ multiplex PCR; TCRdb keeps only in-frame clonotypes and omits some of them. Of about 83,000 clones in the sample, about 84% were seen once. Source: peripheral blood, taken on day 0 of AZD1222 vaccination. V is TRBV6-2 or TRBV6-3 and J is TRBJ1-2; D might be TRBD1 (5 bases). The receptor was isolated from an adult in good health. This chain's CDR3 is CASRPGGTNYGYTF. The CDR3 coding sequence is TGTGCCAGCCGCCCGGGGGGGACTAACTATGGCTACACCTTC.